The present entry profiles one T cell receptor beta chain with its context. This clonotype was seen a handful of times. Its antigen is still unknown. Base qualities were left out, and no much larger clone turns up one base away. This sample was taken from a study of response to subunit inactivated influenza vaccine (dated by TCRdb to between 2017 and 2018). With regard to the full study: To follow how T cells responded to a trivalent subunit inactivated influenza vaccine, the researchers relied on deep quantitative profiling of the T cell receptor repertoire. Findings and caveats that apply to the study as a whole: It was suggested by the authors that each seasonal influenza vaccination may recruit only a limited number of new T cells.

V and J are trimmed by 10 bases and 0 bases, and the gene matches miss 9 bases of the junction. The cysteine opens and the phenylalanine closes a CDR3 of 15 amino acids. Solely the CDR3 DNA is kept, with 45 bases framed from the first base. According to the germline V gene, CDR1 reads MNHNS and CDR2 reads SASEGT. The method behind the library was RT-PCR. The listed sequencing device is Illumina HiSeq 2500. TCRdb reprocessed the public reads (quality trimming at Q25 with fastp, clone calling with MiXCR) and kept in-frame beta chains. Rows with one shared CDR3 protein collapse into an entry with the most common genes and DNA. This sample gives around 200,000 distinct CDR3 sequences in total; about 9.3% of them show up just once. Together, the top ten hold approximately 10% of the sample.

The chain is encoded by TRBV6-1 joined to TRBJ1-5; the junction holds 7 bases that match TRBD1. The receptor was isolated from a man over 45 who received an inactivated influenza vaccine. Donor details come from another sample of the same person, matched by shared clones. The starting material was non-naive T cells sorted from PBMCs, obtained on the day of vaccination. The cell subset or site label corresponds to: memory T cell fraction. In nucleotide form, the sequence is TGTGCCACCTCCCGGGACAGCAATAGCAATCAGCCCCAGCATTTT. Its amino acids are CATSRDSNSNQPQHF.